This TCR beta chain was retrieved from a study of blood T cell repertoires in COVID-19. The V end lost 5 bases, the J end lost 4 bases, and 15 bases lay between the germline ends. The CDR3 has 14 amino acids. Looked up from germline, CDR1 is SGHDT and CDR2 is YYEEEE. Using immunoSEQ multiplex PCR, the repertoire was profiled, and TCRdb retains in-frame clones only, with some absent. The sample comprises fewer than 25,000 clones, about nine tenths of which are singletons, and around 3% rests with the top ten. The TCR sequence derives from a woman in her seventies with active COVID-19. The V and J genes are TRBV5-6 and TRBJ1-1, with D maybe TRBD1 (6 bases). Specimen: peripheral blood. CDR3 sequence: CASRTRGKGTEAFF. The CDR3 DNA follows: TGTGCCAGCAGAACCAGGGGAAAGGGCACTGAAGCTTTCTTT. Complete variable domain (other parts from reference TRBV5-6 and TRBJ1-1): DAGVTQSPTHLIKTRGQQVTLRCSPKSGHDTVSWYQQALGQGPQFIFQYYEEEERQRGNFPDRFSGHQFPNYSSELNVNALLLGDSALYLCASRTRGKGTEAFFGQGTRLTVV.